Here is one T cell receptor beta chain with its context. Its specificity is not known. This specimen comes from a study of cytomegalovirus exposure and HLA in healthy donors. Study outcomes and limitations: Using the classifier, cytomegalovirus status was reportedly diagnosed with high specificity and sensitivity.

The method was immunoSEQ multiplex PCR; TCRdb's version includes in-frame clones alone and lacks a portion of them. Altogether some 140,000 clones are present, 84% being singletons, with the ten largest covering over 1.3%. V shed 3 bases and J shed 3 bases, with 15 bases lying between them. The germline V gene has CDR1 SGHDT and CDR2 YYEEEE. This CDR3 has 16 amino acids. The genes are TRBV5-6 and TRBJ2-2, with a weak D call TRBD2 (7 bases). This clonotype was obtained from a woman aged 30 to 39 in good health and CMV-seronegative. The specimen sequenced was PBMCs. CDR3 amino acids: CASSSSSGGHTGELFF. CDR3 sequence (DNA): TGTGCCAGCAGCTCATCGTCCGGGGGGCACACCGGGGAGCTGTTTTTT.